These T cell receptor beta chains were read from a single sample in a study of blood T cell repertoires in COVID-19. The method was immunoSEQ multiplex PCR; TCRdb's version includes in-frame clones alone and lacks a portion of them. Seen here are roughly 53,000 clones, more than 75% observed once, and the top ten hold approximately 29%. The material sequenced was peripheral blood. These receptors were collected from a human donor in a cohort sampled during active COVID-19. CDR3s include the opening cysteine and the closing phenylalanine or tryptophan. D genes are given only for firm matches. Where a row states a size, it is once, few, many or the class of an expanded clone; other rows omit it.

d_call	v_call	j_call	clone_size	cdr3_aa	cdr3_nt
TRBD2	TRBV2	TRBJ2-4	NA	CASAGDILAKNIQYF	TGTGCCAGCGCGGGGGATATCCTAGCCAAAAACATTCAGTACTTC
NA	TRBV2	TRBJ1-3	NA	CASRPPRGQSSGNTIYF	TGTGCCAGCAGGCCTCCCCGAGGACAAAGCTCTGGAAACACCATATATTTT
NA	TRBV19	TRBJ1-5	NA	CASSEQGGNQPQHF	TGTGCCAGTAGTGAACAGGGAGGCAATCAGCCCCAGCATTTT
NA	TRBV7-3	TRBJ2-5	few	CASSSGGQRWETQYF	TGTGCCAGCAGCTCCGGGGGACAGAGGTGGGAGACCCAGTACTTC
TRBD1	TRBV11-2	TRBJ1-1	NA	CASSLVLGQGASRTEAFF	TGTGCCAGCAGCTTAGTTCTCGGACAGGGGGCATCGAGGACTGAAGCTTTCTTT
TRBD1	TRBV19	TRBJ1-4	NA	CASSRSRGRNEKLFF	TGTGCCAGTAGTCGAAGCAGGGGGCGTAATGAAAAACTGTTTTTT
TRBD2	TRBV2	TRBJ2-3	NA	CASSVGLVDTDTQYF	TGTGCCAGCAGTGTAGGACTAGTTGACACAGATACGCAGTATTTT
NA	TRBV5-1	TRBJ2-1	once	CASSLQELYNEQFF	TGCGCCAGCAGCTTGCAGGAATTATACAATGAGCAGTTCTTC
TRBD2	TRBV7-3	TRBJ2-1	NA	CASRIGPAAGGSIEQFF	TGTGCCAGCAGGATCGGCCCGGCGGCGGGGGGAAGTATTGAGCAGTTCTTC
NA	TRBV3-1/TRBV3-2	TRBJ1-2	NA	CASSSVGSANYGYTF	TGTGCCAGCAGCTCCGTGGGCAGTGCTAACTATGGCTACACCTTC
TRBD1	TRBV7-9	TRBJ1-5	NA	CASSADRGSNQPQHF	TGTGCCAGCAGCGCGGACAGGGGAAGCAATCAGCCCCAGCATTTT
NA	TRBV28	TRBJ1-4	NA	CASSLPWRGGGKLFF	TGTGCCAGCAGTTTACCTTGGAGGGGAGGGGGAAAACTGTTTTTT
TRBD1	TRBV6-2/TRBV6-3	TRBJ1-1	NA	CASSFGDREAFF	TGTGCCAGCAGTTTTGGGGACAGGGAAGCTTTCTTT
NA	TRBV3-1/TRBV3-2	TRBJ1-2	NA	CASSQDQGLGYTF	TGTGCCAGCAGCCAAGACCAGGGCCTTGGCTACACCTTC
NA	TRBV10-2	TRBJ2-1	NA	CASSEWAGADEQFF	TGCGCCAGCAGTGAGTGGGCGGGGGCTGATGAGCAGTTCTTC
NA	TRBV5-4	TRBJ1-5	NA	CASSLNRNQPQHF	TGTGCCAGCAGCTTGAACAGGAATCAGCCCCAGCATTTT
NA	TRBV24-1	TRBJ2-3	NA	CATSFRGGIDTQYF	TGTGCCACCTCCTTTAGGGGGGGGATAGATACGCAGTATTTT
TRBD1	TRBV6-2/TRBV6-3	TRBJ1-2	NA	CASSYSAGGLDGYTF	TGTGCCAGCAGTTATTCGGCAGGGGGTCTTGATGGCTACACCTTC
NA	TRBV3-1/TRBV3-2	TRBJ2-7	NA	CASSHQGLTYEQYF	TGTGCCAGCAGCCATCAGGGACTTACCTACGAGCAGTACTTC
TRBD1	TRBV20-1	TRBJ1-2	NA	CSASPQGMDYGYTF	TGCAGTGCTAGTCCACAGGGGATGGACTATGGCTACACCTTC
NA	TRBV2	TRBJ1-5	NA	CASSVELWGHQPQHF	TGTGCCAGCAGTGTCGAGCTCTGGGGCCATCAGCCCCAGCATTTT
TRBD1	TRBV10-3	TRBJ1-1	NA	CAISGKTGARNTEAFF	TGTGCCATCAGTGGTAAGACAGGGGCAAGAAACACTGAAGCTTTCTTT
TRBD2	TRBV18	TRBJ2-1	NA	CASSPRTSGTAYNEQFF	TGTGCCAGCTCACCAAGGACTAGCGGGACCGCCTACAATGAGCAGTTCTTC
TRBD2	TRBV5-6	TRBJ2-2	NA	CASSLIMLAGSGELFF	TGTGCCAGCAGCTTGATCATGCTAGCGGGGTCGGGGGAGCTGTTTTTT